This note documents a single TCR beta chain sequence. The antigen remains unidentified. Profiling relied on immunoSEQ multiplex PCR, and the TCRdb table lists in-frame clones only, not all of them. The table includes more than 200,000 clones, nearly 80% detected once. Germline V gene lookup returns CDR1 GTSNPN and CDR2 SVGIG (reference sequence). The CDR3 extends over 11 amino acids. Trimming took off 1 base at V and 4 bases at J, with 5 bases between the two ends. This sample is part of a study of cytotoxic CD8 clonotypes in ibrutinib-treated CLL. Turning to the study itself: After median approximately 70 months, approximately 15 stayed in remission, approximately 12 progressed; responses roughly 25 partial, 2 complete. The study, taken as a whole, reports: Among the clonotypes, public ones were uncommon and contracted or held stable on treatment.

The gene calls are TRBV30 and TRBJ2-7; D call uncertain. The TCR sequence derives from a human donor with chronic lymphocytic leukemia. Sequences were derived from PBMCs, sampled after 12 months of ibrutinib treatment. The CDR3 sequence is CAWSGNYEQYF. The CDR3 DNA reads as TGTGCCTGGAGTGGTAATTACGAGCAGTACTTC.